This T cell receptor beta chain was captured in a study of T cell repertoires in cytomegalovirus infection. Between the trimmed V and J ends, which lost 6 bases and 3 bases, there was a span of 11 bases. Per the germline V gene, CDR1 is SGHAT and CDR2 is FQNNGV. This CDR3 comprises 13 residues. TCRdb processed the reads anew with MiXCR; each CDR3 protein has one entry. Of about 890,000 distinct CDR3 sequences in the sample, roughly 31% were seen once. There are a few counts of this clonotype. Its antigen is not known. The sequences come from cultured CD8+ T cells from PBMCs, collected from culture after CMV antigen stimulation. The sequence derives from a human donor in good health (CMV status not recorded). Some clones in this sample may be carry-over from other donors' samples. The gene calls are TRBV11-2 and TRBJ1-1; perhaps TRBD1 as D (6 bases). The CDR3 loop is CASRYGQYTEAFF. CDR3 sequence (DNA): TGTGCCAGCAGATATGGACAGTACACTGAAGCTTTCTTT.